The 14 T cell receptor beta chains in this list originate from one sample, sequenced in a study of patients and donors after allogeneic stem cell transplantation. TCRdb itself ran the RT-PCR reads through MiXCR, one entry per CDR3 protein. The sample consists of roughly 250,000 distinct CDR3 sequences, roughly 15% of them appearing once. The sequencing sample was made of blood, either unsorted or a sorted T cell fraction (not recorded which). The receptors originated from a human donor who was either an allogeneic HSCT recipient or a stem cell or donor lymphocyte infusion donor (not recorded which). It is not recorded whose cells these are; they may come from a transplant donor.

In the case of this clonotype: A much larger clone lies a single base off, so this may be a read error. In this CDR3 the conserved last residue, phenylalanine or tryptophan, is missing, so a read error is likely. This rearrangement joins TRBV20-1 to TRBJ2-7; 7 nucleotides agree with TRBD1. The J segment lost 7 bases and the V segment lost 4 bases, leaving 13 bases of the junction unmatched. From germline, CDR1 is DFQATT and CDR2 SNEGSKA (reference sequence). This CDR3 is built from 14 residues. In nucleotides, the CDR3 is TGCAGTGCTATTACCGGGACAGACTCTTGGGAGCAGTACTCC. As protein: CSAITGTDSWEQYS.

The chain recombines TRBV6-2 or TRBV6-3 with TRBJ2-2; D remains ambiguous. Trimming removed 4 bases from V and 2 bases from J, with 5 bases in between. The CDR3 spans 13 residues. In germline, CDR1 is MNHEY, CDR2 SVGEGT. Here the CDR3 DNA reads TGTGCCAGCAGTTCCGCAAACACCGGGGAGCTGTTTTTT. Its translation is CASSSANTGELFF.

This clonotype turned up a few times. The rearrangement joins TRBV20-1 to TRBJ1-1; 7 bases match TRBD1. CDR3 length equals 15 residues. In germline, CDR1 is DFQATT, CDR2 SNEGSKA (reference sequence). Trimming at V came to 0 bases and at J to 4 bases, leaving 8 bases not matched to a gene. The CDR3, as DNA: TGCAGTGCTAGAGAAGACCACAGGGGTGGCACTGAAGCTTTCTTT. This encodes CSAREDHRGGTEAFF.

To note about this clonotype: A single base separates this from a much larger clone, so it may be a read error. V gene TRBV29-1 combines with J gene TRBJ2-5, with a tentative D call TRBD1 (6 bases). Germline loops: CDR1 SQVTM, CDR2 ANQGSEA. CDR3 length equals 12 residues. V was pared by 7 bases and J by 5 bases, with 14 bases between. This CDR3 reads CSANRDVETQYF. In DNA form, the CDR3 reads TGCAGCGCCAACAGGGACGTGGAGACCCAGTACTTC.

This chain joins TRBV7-2 and TRBJ2-7, with 7 bases aligning to TRBD1. The germline CDR1 and CDR2 sequences are SGHTA and FQGNSA. The CDR3 runs to 15 residues. V trimming: 4 bases; J trimming: 3 bases; junction bases outside the gene matches: 9. The CDR3: CASSSRQGGLYEQYF. CDR3 DNA sequence: TGTGCCAGCAGCTCCAGACAGGGTGGACTCTACGAGCAGTACTTC. The full variable domain, in which reference TRBV7-2 and TRBJ2-7 provide the parts outside the CDR3, is GAGVSQSPSNKVTEKGKDVELRCDPISGHTALYWYRQSLGQGLEFLIYFQGNSAPDKSGLPSDRFSAERTGGSVSTLTIQRTQQEDSAVYLCASSSRQGGLYEQYFGPGTRLTVT.

The table lists this clonotype with a few counts. J is TRBJ2-2 and V is TRBV5-1; D perhaps matches TRBD2 (6 bases). Germline V CDR1 and CDR2: SGHRS, YFSETQ. Trimming removed 3 bases at V and 1 base at J, with 10 bases between. This CDR3 spans 15 amino acids. CDR3 DNA sequence: TGCGCCAGCAGCTCGGGACTCTTGAACACCGGGGAGCTGTTTTTT. This sequence encodes CASSSGLLNTGELFF.

This clonotype was seen only a few times. The chain recombines TRBV3-1 with TRBJ1-5; D unclear. CDR1 is LGHDT, CDR2 YNNKEL, per germline (reference sequence). The CDR3 length is 15 residues. Trimming took 0 bases from V and 3 from J, leaving 9 bases between them. CDR3 bases: TGTGCCAGCAGCCAAGATGGCAGGTTCAATCAGCCCCAGCATTTT. Protein sequence: CASSQDGRFNQPQHF.

In its sample, this clonotype was seen many times. The chain combines TRBV2 with TRBJ2-7, with 10 bases fitting TRBD1. The CDR3 covers 16 residues. Germline lookup yields CDR1 SNHLY and CDR2 FYNNEI. The ends lost 0 bases at V and 4 bases at J; junction bases unmatched: 6. Here the CDR3 DNA reads TGTGCCAGCAGTGAAGCGGGGGGACAGGGGTTGTACGAGCAGTACTTC. Protein product: CASSEAGGQGLYEQYF.

This clonotype appeared many times. The chain is built from TRBV7-4 and TRBJ2-3, with 9 positions matching TRBD1. The germline gives CDR1 SGHVT, CDR2 SQSDAQ. There are 16 residues in the CDR3. The J segment lost 4 bases and the V segment lost 5 bases, leaving 10 bases of the junction unmatched. The CDR3 DNA sequence: TGTGCCAGCAGCCTAATCGGACAGGGGCCATCAGATACGCAGTATTTT. It yields the protein CASSLIGQGPSDTQYF.

This clonotype was counted between two and nine times. This chain uses TRBV5-1 with TRBJ2-3, with TRBD2 matching 8 bases. V trimming: 4 bases; J trimming: 0 bases; junction bases outside the gene matches: 16. Germline V gives CDR1 SGHRS, CDR2 YFSETQ. This CDR3 region has 19 residues. This CDR3 reads CASSRSPGLVAPSTDTQYF. DNA for the CDR3: TGCGCCAGCAGCAGATCACCGGGACTAGTCGCCCCTAGCACAGATACGCAGTATTTT. Full variable domain (remainder filled in from reference TRBV5-1 and TRBJ2-3): KAGVTQTPRYLIKTRGQQVTLSCSPISGHRSVSWYQQTPGQGLQFLFEYFSETQRNKGNFPGRFSGRQFSNSRSEMNVSTLELGDSALYLCASSRSPGLVAPSTDTQYFGPGTRLTVL.

A few counts support this clonotype. The V gene is TRBV2, the J gene TRBJ2-1; D is tentatively TRBD1 or TRBD2 (5 bases each). The CDR3 contains 15 residues. Germline values: CDR1 SNHLY, CDR2 FYNNEI. V was pared by 8 bases and J by 0 bases, with 14 bases between. The CDR3 sequence: CASPGPVSSYNEQFF. In nucleotides, the CDR3 is TGTGCCAGCCCGGGGCCTGTAAGCTCCTACAATGAGCAGTTCTTC.

There are a few counts of this clonotype. The J gene is TRBJ2-3, the V gene TRBV20-1; no reliable D call. Germline V CDR1 and CDR2: DFQATT, SNEGSKA (reference sequence). The length of the CDR3 is 13 residues. The V and J ends lost 0 bases and 4 bases respectively, with 8 bases between them. The CDR3 DNA reads as TGCAGTGCTAGAGAGCCTAGAGCAGATACGCAGTATTTT. Amino acid sequence: CSAREPRADTQYF.

In its sample, this clonotype was seen many times. The chain uses TRBV6-2 or TRBV6-3 and TRBJ2-7; D is unclear. Germline V CDR1 and CDR2: MNHEY, SVGEGT. This CDR3 region has 18 residues. V dropped 0 bases and J dropped 4 bases, with 22 bases sitting between them. The CDR3 here is CASSYSGGIQGSAYEQYF. Written as DNA, the CDR3 is TGTGCCAGCAGTTACTCCGGTGGCATCCAAGGGTCCGCGTACGAGCAGTACTTC.

This clonotype was counted at least ten times. V usage is TRBV7-8 and J usage is TRBJ1-1, with D perhaps TRBD1 (6 bases). This CDR3 spans 15 amino acids. Germline V gives CDR1 SGHVS, CDR2 FQNEAQ. V shed 4 bases and J shed 2 bases, with 14 bases lying between them. In nucleotides, the CDR3 is TGTGCCAGCAGCTCGCGACAGGAACGAAACACTGAAGCTTTCTTT. Its protein product is CASSSRQERNTEAFF.